This T cell receptor beta chain was captured in a study of blood T cells in healthy people across ages. The length of the CDR3 is 13 residues. Trimming took 5 bases from V and 0 from J, leaving 10 bases between them. Germline values: CDR1 SQVTM, CDR2 ANQGSEA. Of note for this clonotype: Its target is not known.

PCR was performed a second time for 7 to 11 cycles using a sample-barcoded 5' primer and a J-beta primer mix. TCRdb reprocessed the 5' RACE reads with MiXCR, giving one entry per CDR3 protein. The table lists some 1,800,000 distinct CDR3 sequences, approximately 39% of them singletons. Study results and limitations: Long-lived donors had more naive CD4+ cells and higher diversity than aged donors.

Sequencing was performed on blood. This TCR derives from a human donor in good health. The J gene is TRBJ1-1, the V gene TRBV29-1; D gene ambiguous. The CDR3 here is CSVIIIMNTEAFF. CDR3 DNA sequence: TGCAGCGTTATCATAATCATGAACACTGAAGCTTTCTTT.